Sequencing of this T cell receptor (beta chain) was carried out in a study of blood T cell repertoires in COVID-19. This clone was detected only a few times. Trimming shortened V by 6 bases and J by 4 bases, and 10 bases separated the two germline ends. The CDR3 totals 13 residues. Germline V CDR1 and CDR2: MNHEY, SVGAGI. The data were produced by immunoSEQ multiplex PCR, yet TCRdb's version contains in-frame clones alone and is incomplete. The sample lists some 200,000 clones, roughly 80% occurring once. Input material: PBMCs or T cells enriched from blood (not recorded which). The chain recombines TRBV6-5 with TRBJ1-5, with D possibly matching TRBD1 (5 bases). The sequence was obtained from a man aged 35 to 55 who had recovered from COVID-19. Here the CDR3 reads CASRTSGNQPQHF. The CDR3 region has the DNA TGTGCCAGCAGAACCTCAGGGAATCAGCCCCAGCATTTT.